This T cell receptor (beta chain) was sequenced in a study of graft-versus-host responses after intestinal transplantation. Looking at the study overall: In this cohort, recipients had multivisceral, liver-intestinal, or isolated intestinal transplants. After anti-thymocyte globulin induction, recipients took tacrolimus and steroids for 3 to 4 years.

CDR1 SEHNR and CDR2 FQNEAQ come from the germline V gene (reference sequence). Trimming removed 5 bases at V and 0 bases at J, with 14 bases between. This CDR3 region has 17 residues. This clone was found once. The antigen remains undetermined. Overall study findings and caveats: GvH clones detected in recipient marrow included some appearing first in ileum or blood. HvG clone declines early post-transplant were associated with peak circulating GvH levels.

Sequencing was performed with immunoSEQ multiplex PCR; in TCRdb, only in-frame clones are kept and a portion is missing. The sample contains tens of thousands of clones, roughly 95% of which appear only once. Sequencing used unstimulated CD8+ T cells sorted from spleen or lymph node cells, obtained before transplant. The chain recombines TRBV7-9 with TRBJ1-6; D is undetermined. This receptor was identified in a human donor who was the organ donor for an intestinal transplant. The CDR3 sequence is CASSTPGPSSYNSPLHF. The CDR3 DNA is TGTGCCAGCAGCACCCCGGGCCCGAGCTCCTATAATTCACCCCTCCACTTT.